The 14 T cell receptor beta chains reported below all come from one sample, sequenced in a study of T cell repertoires in cytomegalovirus infection. Antigen specificity for these receptors is unknown. One entry per CDR3 protein results from TCRdb running MiXCR on the reads. The sample carries about 130,000 distinct CDR3 sequences, more than 30% recorded once. The sequencing used CD8+ T cells from cultured PBMCs, collected from culture after CMV antigen stimulation. Every receptor here comes from a human donor in good health (CMV status not recorded). Some clones in this sample may be carry-over from other donors' samples.

This clonotype was seen many times. V usage is TRBV7-2 and J usage is TRBJ1-1, with D uncertain. V lost 4 bases, J lost 8 bases, and 23 bases lay in between. The CDR3 is made up of 16 amino acids. Per the germline V gene, CDR1 is SGHTA and CDR2 is FQGNSA. CDR3 DNA sequence: TGTGCCAGCAGCTCTCAGATTTTCGGTTTACTGGTAGAAGCTTTCTTT. The encoded protein is CASSSQIFGLLVEAFF.

The V gene is TRBV4-1, the J gene TRBJ2-1; TRBD2 matches 7 bases. This CDR3 is built from 15 residues. Germline lookup yields CDR1 MGHRA and CDR2 YSYEKL. J gave up 8 bases and V 3 bases, and 10 bases lay outside the gene matches. The CDR3 sequence is CASSQLTSFSHEQFF. DNA for the CDR3: TGCGCCAGCAGCCAGTTGACTAGCTTCTCCCATGAGCAGTTCTTC.

This clonotype appeared a few times. The genes are TRBV7-8 and TRBJ2-5; possibly TRBD2 for D (5 bases). CDR1 is SGHVS, CDR2 FQNEAQ, per germline. The CDR3 runs 15 residues. Trimming stripped 2 bases from V and 2 bases from J, with 12 bases between. CDR3 in amino acids: CASSLFLATQETQYF. The CDR3 coding sequence is TGTGCCAGCAGCTTATTCCTAGCCACTCAAGAGACCCAGTACTTC.

This clonotype has more than one count but fewer than ten. This chain joins TRBV6-1 and TRBJ2-1, with 8 bases fitting TRBD2. Germline V gene lookup returns CDR1 MNHNS and CDR2 SASEGT. Trimming at V came to 7 bases and at J to 2 bases, leaving 7 bases not matched to a gene. CDR3 length: 15 amino acids. CDR3 sequence: CASTHGGAPYNEQFF. CDR3 coding DNA: TGTGCCAGCACCCACGGGGGGGCTCCCTACAATGAGCAGTTCTTC.

The chain uses TRBV5-1 and TRBJ2-1, with D unclear. The CDR3 spans 14 residues. With 3 bases removed from V and 5 bases from J, the gap between germline ends came to 12 bases. Germline V gene lookup returns CDR1 SGHRS and CDR2 YFSETQ. This CDR3 is CASSSGSANNEQFF. CDR3 sequence (DNA): TGCGCCAGCAGCTCAGGCTCTGCCAACAATGAGCAGTTCTTC.

V is TRBV7-6 and J is TRBJ2-5; possible D gene TRBD1, 6 bases. CDR1 is SGHVS and CDR2 is FNYEAQ in the germline V gene. CDR3 size: 17 residues. Trimming removed 2 bases from V and 3 bases from J, with 19 bases in between. CDR3 sequence: CASSLLVPGHGEETQYF. CDR3 nucleotide sequence: TGTGCCAGCAGCTTACTAGTTCCGGGACACGGAGAAGAGACCCAGTACTTC.

This clonotype was counted many times. The rearrangement uses TRBV20-1 and TRBJ1-5; a weak D match, TRBD1 (5 bases). From germline, CDR1 is DFQATT and CDR2 SNEGSKA (reference sequence). The germline V and J ends were trimmed by 0 bases and 9 bases, with 12 bases remaining between them. The CDR3 is 13 residues long. This CDR3 is CSARDSRGAPQHF. The CDR3 DNA sequence: TGCAGTGCTAGAGATAGTCGGGGCGCGCCCCAGCATTTT.

The rearrangement joins TRBV10-3 to TRBJ2-2; no clear D. Germline values: CDR1 ENHRY, CDR2 SYGVKD. V lost 3 bases and J lost 3, with 14 bases in between. This CDR3 is built from 16 residues. The CDR3 region is CAISDGQSADTGELFF. The CDR3 DNA sequence: TGTGCCATCAGTGACGGGCAGTCCGCCGACACCGGGGAGCTGTTTTTT.

This clonotype was recorded many times. The chain is built from TRBV7-9 and TRBJ1-5; the D gene is possibly TRBD1 (5 bases). V dropped 3 bases and J dropped 0 bases, with 15 bases sitting between them. The CDR3 is 17 residues long. Germline CDR1 reads SEHNR; CDR2 reads FQNEAQ (reference sequence). This chain's CDR3 is CASSFSAGTDSNQPQHF. The CDR3 nucleotides read TGTGCCAGCAGCTTTTCGGCGGGGACGGATAGCAATCAGCCCCAGCATTTT.

This clonotype was picked up one time. V and J are TRBV6-5 and TRBJ1-2; D perhaps matches TRBD1 (5 bases). This CDR3 contains 15 residues. Deletions cut 8 bases from V and 4 bases from J, with 20 bases between. Germline values: CDR1 MNHEY, CDR2 SVGAGI. This CDR3 is CASRDFGQPVYGYTF. DNA for the CDR3: TGTGCCAGCCGAGACTTTGGACAACCTGTCTATGGCTACACCTTC.

The table lists this clonotype with a few counts. The chain is built from TRBV12-3 or TRBV12-4 and TRBJ2-3; D is undetermined. This CDR3 contains 14 residues. Trimming shortened V by 1 base and J by 0 bases, and 5 bases separated the two germline ends. CDR3 protein: CASSLVASTDTQYF. The CDR3 nucleotides read TGTGCCAGCAGTTTAGTGGCTAGCACAGATACGCAGTATTTT.

This chain uses TRBV9 with TRBJ1-5; D remains unclear. With 0 bases removed from V and 2 bases from J, the gap between germline ends came to 6 bases. Germline V lookup: CDR1 SGDLS, CDR2 YYNGEE. The CDR3 runs 14 residues. CDR3 sequence (DNA): TGTGCCAGCAGCGTAGGATATGGCAATCAGCCCCAGCATTTT. Protein: CASSVGYGNQPQHF.

This clonotype appeared a few times. The gene calls are TRBV27 and TRBJ1-1; weak D call: TRBD1 (5 bases). Looked up from germline, CDR1 is MNHEY and CDR2 is SMNVEV (reference sequence). This CDR3 has 13 residues. Trimming cost V 10 bases and J 6 bases, with 18 bases left between them. The CDR3 DNA sequence: TGTGCCACCTCAGGGTGGGTTGGAGCTGAAGCTTTCTTT. Translated, it gives CATSGWVGAEAFF.

This clonotype was detected only once. This sequence joins TRBV19 and TRBJ1-5; no definite D call. Germline V CDR1 and CDR2: LNHDA, SQIVND (reference sequence). The CDR3 runs to 15 residues. The V end lost 7 bases, the J end lost 0 bases, and 13 bases lay between the germline ends. The CDR3 sequence is CASNPPWDSNQPQHF. The DNA for the CDR3 is TGTGCCAGTAACCCCCCGTGGGATAGCAATCAGCCCCAGCATTTT.